This is a list of T cell receptor beta chains from one sample in a study of cytomegalovirus exposure and HLA in healthy donors. Clones were read by immunoSEQ multiplex PCR, and TCRdb kept only the in-frame ones, dropping some. Here the sample spans 70,000 to 75,000 clones, approximately 94% being singletons. Sequenced: PBMCs. All receptors derive from a woman under 30 in good health and CMV-seronegative. The CDR3 runs from the conserved cysteine through the conserved F or W. D genes are given only for firm matches. For some rows the clone size is stated as once, few or many, or as a class when expanded; others skip it.

v_gene: TRBV5-5
abundance: NA
j_gene: TRBJ2-7
d_gene: TRBD2
CDR3nt: TGTGCCAGCAGCTTGAGCGGACTAGCGGTGGACGAGCAGTACTTC
CDR3aa: CASSLSGLAVDEQYF

v_gene: TRBV29-1
abundance: NA
j_gene: TRBJ2-7
d_gene: TRBD2
CDR3nt: TGCAGCGTCCCGGGGGGGAACTACGAGCAGTACTTC
CDR3aa: CSVPGGNYEQYF

v_gene: TRBV7-9
abundance: NA
j_gene: TRBJ2-5
d_gene: NA
CDR3nt: TGTGCCAGCAGCTTAGACAAAGAGACCCAGTACTTC
CDR3aa: CASSLDKETQYF

v_gene: TRBV7-9
abundance: NA
j_gene: TRBJ1-1
d_gene: NA
CDR3nt: TGTGCCAGCAGCCCAATGGGGGCTATGAACACTGAAGCTTTCTTT
CDR3aa: CASSPMGAMNTEAFF

v_gene: TRBV19
abundance: NA
j_gene: TRBJ1-5
d_gene: NA
CDR3nt: TGTGCCAGTAGTATGTGGCAGGGGTCTCGACAGCCCCAGCATTTT
CDR3aa: CASSMWQGSRQPQHF

v_gene: TRBV21-1
abundance: NA
j_gene: TRBJ1-4
d_gene: NA
CDR3nt: TGTGCCAGCAGCATTGACAGAGTTTTT
CDR3aa: CASSIDRVF

v_gene: TRBV7-9
abundance: NA
j_gene: TRBJ2-1
d_gene: TRBD2
CDR3nt: TGTGCCAGCAGCTTAGGCGGGGGACTCTACTACAATGAGCAGTTCTTC
CDR3aa: CASSLGGGLYYNEQFF

v_gene: TRBV27
abundance: NA
j_gene: TRBJ2-3
d_gene: TRBD2
CDR3nt: TGTGCCAGCAGTAAAGTAGCGGGAAATGGGCCAGATACGCAGTATTTT
CDR3aa: CASSKVAGNGPDTQYF

v_gene: TRBV7-8
abundance: once
j_gene: TRBJ2-7
d_gene: TRBD1
CDR3nt: TGTGCCAGCAGCTTGGCAGGACAGGGCTACGAGCAGTACTTC
CDR3aa: CASSLAGQGYEQYF

v_gene: TRBV27
abundance: NA
j_gene: TRBJ2-7
d_gene: NA
CDR3nt: TGTGCCAGCAGTGCCCAGGGGCGCGAGCAGTACTTC
CDR3aa: CASSAQGREQYF

v_gene: TRBV18
abundance: NA
j_gene: TRBJ2-5
d_gene: NA
CDR3nt: TGTGCCAGCTCACCATCCGGAGAGACCCAGTACTTC
CDR3aa: CASSPSGETQYF

v_gene: TRBV10-3
abundance: once
j_gene: TRBJ2-1
d_gene: TRBD2
CDR3nt: TGTGCCATCAGTGAGTCGTATTTAGCGGGCAATGAGCAGTTCTTC
CDR3aa: CAISESYLAGNEQFF

v_gene: TRBV18
abundance: NA
j_gene: TRBJ2-3
d_gene: TRBD2
CDR3nt: TGTGCCAGCTCAGGGACTAGCGGGGTGACAGATACGCAGTATTTT
CDR3aa: CASSGTSGVTDTQYF

v_gene: TRBV5-6
abundance: few
j_gene: TRBJ1-3
d_gene: NA
CDR3nt: TGTGCCAGCAGCCAGACGGGCTCTGGAAACACCATATATTTT
CDR3aa: CASSQTGSGNTIYF

v_gene: TRBV2
abundance: NA
j_gene: TRBJ1-6
d_gene: NA
CDR3nt: TGTGCCAGCAGTGATTCGGTCCATTCACCCCTCCACTTT
CDR3aa: CASSDSVHSPLHF